This T cell receptor beta chain stems from a study of T cell repertoires in cytomegalovirus infection (dated by TCRdb to about 2019). About the investigation overall: The HLA type of each donor mattered for the analysis, because public TCR beta signatures pointed to carriage of CMV infection along with the matching HLA type.

TCRdb records Illumina HiSeq 1500 as the sequencer. TCRdb itself trimmed the public reads at Q25 with fastp, ran MiXCR and retained productive beta chains. Merged by CDR3 protein, the rows form single entries marked with the most common genes and DNA. Present in this sample are 450,000 to 650,000 distinct CDR3 sequences, about 30% of which were seen just once. The ten largest clones capture approximately 13% of the sample. This clonotype has a handful of counts. This clone's antigen is unknown. Per-base quality was not reported, and no clone a single base away is much larger than it. After removal of 1 base from V and 5 bases from J, the junction retains 4 bases not matched to a gene. CDR1 and CDR2, looked up from the germline V gene, are MNHNS and SASEGT. Including cysteine and phenylalanine, the CDR3 has 15 amino acids. Here the CDR3 DNA is all that survives: 45 bases in frame from base 1. Paper-wide results and their limitations: The ex vivo response was dominated by HLA-C-restricted CMV-specific TCR beta clonotypes, which also provided the single most frequent clonotype in two of eight donors. Carriers of CMV infection plus the relevant HLA type were discriminated by the cumulative frequency of public TCR beta family members in the study cohort and in an independent approximately 360-donor cohort.

The chain is encoded by TRBV6-1 joined to TRBJ2-5; 10 bases in the junction line up with TRBD1. Sequencing used PBMCs. The receptor was derived from a human donor in good health (CMV status not recorded). Some clones in this sample may be carry-over from other donors' samples. For the CDR3, the sequence is CASSEGQGATETQYF. The nucleotides read TGTGCCAGCAGTGAAGGACAGGGGGCAACGGAGACCCAGTACTTC.